This TCR beta chain was found in a study of response to subunit inactivated influenza vaccine. TCRdb re-called the RT-PCR reads through MiXCR, storing one row per CDR3 protein. The table has about 540,000 distinct CDR3 sequences, roughly a quarter seen once. This clonotype showed up just a few times. Per the germline V gene, CDR1 is DFQATT and CDR2 is SNEGSKA (reference sequence). This CDR3 is 13 amino acids long. Trimming took off 1 base at V and 7 bases at J, with 13 bases between the two ends. This sample also belongs to another study, concerning T cells expressing NK-cell markers. Turning to that study: Scientists made TCR beta cDNA using 5'RACE template switching with UMIs. Sorted CD3+CD56+NKG2C+, CD3+CD56+NKG2C- and CD3+CD56-NKG2C+ T-cell subsets were beta-chain profiled. One of the eight sequenced donors was seronegative, whereas the other seven were HCMV-seropositive. Dominant NKG2C+ clonotypes in a handful of donors made up roughly 1.0-7.0% of CD8+ T cells. The study left the HCMV specificity of expanded NKG2C+ T cell clones unresolved.

This clonotype was sampled from a man in his fifties or sixties who received an inactivated influenza vaccine. The genes are TRBV20-1 and TRBJ1-2, with a tentative D call TRBD1 (6 bases). The sample was CD4+ T cells sorted from PBMCs, taken 11 to 12 days after vaccination. In DNA form, the CDR3 reads TGCAGTGCTAGAGGGCAGGGGAGGACTGGCTACACCTTC. This gives the protein CSARGQGRTGYTF.